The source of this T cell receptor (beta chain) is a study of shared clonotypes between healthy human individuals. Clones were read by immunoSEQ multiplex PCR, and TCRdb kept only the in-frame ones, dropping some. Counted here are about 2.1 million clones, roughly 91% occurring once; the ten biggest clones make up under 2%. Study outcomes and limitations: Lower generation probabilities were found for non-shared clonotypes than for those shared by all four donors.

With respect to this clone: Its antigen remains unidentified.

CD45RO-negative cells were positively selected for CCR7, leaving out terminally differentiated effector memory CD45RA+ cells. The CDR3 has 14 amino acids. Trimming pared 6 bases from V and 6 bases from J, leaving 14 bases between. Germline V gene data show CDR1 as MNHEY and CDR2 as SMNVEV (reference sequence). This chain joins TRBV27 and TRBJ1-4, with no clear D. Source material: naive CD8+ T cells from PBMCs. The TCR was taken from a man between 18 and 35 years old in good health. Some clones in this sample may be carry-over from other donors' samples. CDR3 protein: CASSLVGGDEKLFF. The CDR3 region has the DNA TGTGCCAGCAGCCTTGTAGGTGGTGATGAAAAACTGTTTTTT.